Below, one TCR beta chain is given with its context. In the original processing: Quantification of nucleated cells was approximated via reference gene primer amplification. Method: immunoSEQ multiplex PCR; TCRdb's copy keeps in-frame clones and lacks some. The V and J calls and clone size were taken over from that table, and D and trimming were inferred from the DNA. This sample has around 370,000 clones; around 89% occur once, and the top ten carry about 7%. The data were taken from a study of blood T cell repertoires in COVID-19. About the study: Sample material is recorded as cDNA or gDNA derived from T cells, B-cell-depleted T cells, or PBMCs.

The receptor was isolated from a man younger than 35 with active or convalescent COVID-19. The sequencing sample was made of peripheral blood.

CDR3: CASSQQRETQYF. The CDR3 DNA is TGTGCCAGTAGTCAACAGCGGGAGACCCAGTACTTC. The chain is built from TRBV19 and TRBJ2-5; tentatively, D is TRBD2 (5 bases). The V end lost 5 bases, the J end lost 5 bases, and 9 bases lay between the germline ends. This CDR3 spans 12 amino acids. Germline V gene sequence: CDR1 LNHDA, CDR2 SQIVND (reference sequence). Together with reference TRBV19 and TRBJ2-5, the CDR3 gives the full variable domain: DGGITQSPKYLFRKEGQNVTLSCEQNLNHDAMYWYRQDPGQGLRLIYYSQIVNDFQKGDIAEGYSVSREKKESFPLTVTSAQKNPTAFYLCASSQQRETQYFGPGTRLLVL.